The entry below describes one T cell receptor (beta chain). The V and J ends lost 4 bases and 2 bases respectively, with 12 bases between them. The CDR3 totals 15 residues. Germline V gene data show CDR1 as SGHRS and CDR2 as YFSETQ. The data were taken from a study of cytotoxic CD8 clonotypes in ibrutinib-treated CLL. Across the study: Patients: roughly ten relapsed/refractory, approximately 14 treatment-naive, fewer than 18 IGHV unmutated.

Investigators sought sequencing depths of between 1 in 200,000 and 1 in 1 million T cells. Assay used: immunoSEQ multiplex PCR; TCRdb lists only in-frame clones, some missing. This table has approximately 47,000 clones, 65% appearing once. This material consisted of PBMCs, taken after 24 months of ibrutinib treatment. The rearrangement links TRBV5-1 to TRBJ2-2, with D perhaps given as TRBD1 or TRBD2 (5 bases each). The clonotype comes from a human donor with chronic lymphocytic leukemia. CDR3 DNA: TGCGCCAGCAGCGAGGGCAGGGATAACACCGGGGAGCTGTTTTTT. Amino acid sequence: CASSEGRDNTGELFF.